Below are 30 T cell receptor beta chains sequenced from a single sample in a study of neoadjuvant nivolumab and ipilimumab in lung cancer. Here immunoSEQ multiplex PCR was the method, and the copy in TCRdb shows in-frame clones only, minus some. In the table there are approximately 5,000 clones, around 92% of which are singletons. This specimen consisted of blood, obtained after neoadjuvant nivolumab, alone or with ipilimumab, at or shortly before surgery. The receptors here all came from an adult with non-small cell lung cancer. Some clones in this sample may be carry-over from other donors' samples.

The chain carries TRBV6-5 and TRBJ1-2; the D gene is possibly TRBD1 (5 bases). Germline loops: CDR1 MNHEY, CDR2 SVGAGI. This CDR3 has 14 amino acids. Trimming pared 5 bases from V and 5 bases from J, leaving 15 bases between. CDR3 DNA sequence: TGTGCCAGCAGTGGCCGGGACCGCGATTATGGCTACACCTTC. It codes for CASSGRDRDYGYTF.

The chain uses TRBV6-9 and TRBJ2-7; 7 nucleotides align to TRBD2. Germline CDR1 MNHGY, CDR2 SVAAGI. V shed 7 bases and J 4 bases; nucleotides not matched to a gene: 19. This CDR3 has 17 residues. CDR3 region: CASTFGAGEILIYEQYF. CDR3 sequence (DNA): TGTGCCAGCACCTTTGGGGCGGGAGAAATCCTCATTTACGAGCAGTACTTC.

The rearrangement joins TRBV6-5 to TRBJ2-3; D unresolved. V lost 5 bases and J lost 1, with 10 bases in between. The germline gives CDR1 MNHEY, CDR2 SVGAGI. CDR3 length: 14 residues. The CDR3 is CASSRAVGTDTQYF. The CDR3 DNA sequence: TGTGCCAGCAGTAGGGCGGTGGGCACAGATACGCAGTATTTT.

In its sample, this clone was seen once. The CDR3 is CASSPLQGVQGEKLFF. The DNA of the CDR3 is TGTGCCAGCTCACCACTGCAGGGGGTGCAGGGTGAAAAACTGTTTTTT. The chain carries TRBV18 and TRBJ1-4; 7 bases agree with TRBD1. CDR3 length: 16 residues. V trimming: 1 base; J trimming: 7 bases; junction bases outside the gene matches: 9. Germline V gene data show CDR1 as KGHSH and CDR2 as LQKENI.

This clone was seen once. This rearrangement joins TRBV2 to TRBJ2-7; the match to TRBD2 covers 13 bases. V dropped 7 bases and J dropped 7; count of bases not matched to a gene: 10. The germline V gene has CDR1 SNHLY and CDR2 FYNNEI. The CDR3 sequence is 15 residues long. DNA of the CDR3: TGTGCCAGCACTCTAAGGACTAGCGGGAGTAGAGAGCAGTACTTC. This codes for CASTLRTSGSREQYF.

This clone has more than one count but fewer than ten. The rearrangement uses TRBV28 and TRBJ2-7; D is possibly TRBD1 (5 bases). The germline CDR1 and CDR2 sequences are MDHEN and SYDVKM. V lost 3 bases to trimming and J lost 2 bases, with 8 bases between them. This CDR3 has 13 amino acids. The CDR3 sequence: CASSLGPPYEQYF. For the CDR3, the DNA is TGTGCCAGCAGTTTGGGGCCTCCCTACGAGCAGTACTTC. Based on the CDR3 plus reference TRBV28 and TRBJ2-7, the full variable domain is DVKVTQSSRYLVKRTGEKVFLECVQDMDHENMFWYRQDPGLGLRLIYFSYDVKMKEKGDIPEGYSVSREKKERFSLILESASTNQTSMYLCASSLGPPYEQYFGPGTRLTVT.

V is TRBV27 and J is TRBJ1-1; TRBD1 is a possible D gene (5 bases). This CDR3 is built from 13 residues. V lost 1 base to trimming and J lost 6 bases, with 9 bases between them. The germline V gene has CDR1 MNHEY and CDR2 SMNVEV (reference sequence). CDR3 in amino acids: CASSLLGTPEAFF. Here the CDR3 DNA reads TGTGCCAGCAGTTTATTGGGGACTCCTGAAGCTTTCTTT.

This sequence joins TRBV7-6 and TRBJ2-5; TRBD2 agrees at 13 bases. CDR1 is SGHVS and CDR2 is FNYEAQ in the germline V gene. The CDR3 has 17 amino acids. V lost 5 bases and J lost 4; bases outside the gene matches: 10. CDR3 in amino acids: CASSPLGLAGLVETQYF. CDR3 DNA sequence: TGTGCCAGCAGCCCTTTGGGACTAGCGGGATTGGTAGAGACCCAGTACTTC.

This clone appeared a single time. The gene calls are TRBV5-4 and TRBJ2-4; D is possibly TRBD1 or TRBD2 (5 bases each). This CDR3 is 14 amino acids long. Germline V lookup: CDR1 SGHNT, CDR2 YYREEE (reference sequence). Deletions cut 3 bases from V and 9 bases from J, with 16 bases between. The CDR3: CASSSPGTPGIQYF. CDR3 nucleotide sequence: TGTGCCAGCAGCTCTCCCGGGACCCCTGGCATTCAGTACTTC.

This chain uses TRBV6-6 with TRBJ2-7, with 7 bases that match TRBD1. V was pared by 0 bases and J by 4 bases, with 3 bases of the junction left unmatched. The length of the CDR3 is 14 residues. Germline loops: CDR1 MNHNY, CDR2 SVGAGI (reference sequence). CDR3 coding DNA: TGTGCCAGCAGTTACTCGGGACAGATTTACGAGCAGTACTTC. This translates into CASSYSGQIYEQYF.

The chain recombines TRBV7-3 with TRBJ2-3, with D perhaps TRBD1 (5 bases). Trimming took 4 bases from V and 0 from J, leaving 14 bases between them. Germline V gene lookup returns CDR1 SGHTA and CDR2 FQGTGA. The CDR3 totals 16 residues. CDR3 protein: CASSSGPAPSTDTQYF. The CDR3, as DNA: TGTGCCAGCAGCTCAGGGCCAGCTCCTAGCACAGATACGCAGTATTTT.

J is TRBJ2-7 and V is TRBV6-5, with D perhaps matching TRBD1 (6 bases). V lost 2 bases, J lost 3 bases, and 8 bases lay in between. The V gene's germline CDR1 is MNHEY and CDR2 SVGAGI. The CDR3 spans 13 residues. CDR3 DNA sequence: TGTGCCAGCAGTTACACACAGGGCTACGAGCAGTACTTC. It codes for CASSYTQGYEQYF.

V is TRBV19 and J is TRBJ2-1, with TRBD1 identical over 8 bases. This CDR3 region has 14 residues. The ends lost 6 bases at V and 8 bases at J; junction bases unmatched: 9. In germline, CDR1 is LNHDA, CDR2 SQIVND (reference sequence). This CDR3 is CASRTGQGRDEQFF. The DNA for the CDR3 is TGTGCCAGTAGGACCGGACAGGGCCGGGATGAGCAGTTCTTC.

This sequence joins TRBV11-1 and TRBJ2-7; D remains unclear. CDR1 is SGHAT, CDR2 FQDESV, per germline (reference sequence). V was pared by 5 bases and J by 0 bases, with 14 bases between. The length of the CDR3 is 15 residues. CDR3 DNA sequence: TGTGCCAGCAGCAGGCAAGGATCAAGCTCCTACGAGCAGTACTTC. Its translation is CASSRQGSSSYEQYF.

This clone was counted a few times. The CDR3, as DNA: TGTGCCTGGAGTGTCGGGACAGGGCGCTACGAGCAGTACTTC. Translation gives CAWSVGTGRYEQYF. This chain joins TRBV30 and TRBJ2-7; 9 bases match TRBD1. V shed 0 bases, J shed 3 bases, and the junction held 3 bases outside the gene matches. Per the germline V gene, CDR1 is GTSNPN and CDR2 is SVGIG (reference sequence). CDR3 length: 14 amino acids.

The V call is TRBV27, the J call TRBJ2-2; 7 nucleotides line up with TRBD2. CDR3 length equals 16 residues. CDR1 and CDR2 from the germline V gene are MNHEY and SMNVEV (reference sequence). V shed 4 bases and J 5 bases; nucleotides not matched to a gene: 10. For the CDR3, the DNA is TGTGCCAGCAGTTCCCGTTATAGCGGGTCTACCGGGGAGCTGTTTTTT. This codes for CASSSRYSGSTGELFF.

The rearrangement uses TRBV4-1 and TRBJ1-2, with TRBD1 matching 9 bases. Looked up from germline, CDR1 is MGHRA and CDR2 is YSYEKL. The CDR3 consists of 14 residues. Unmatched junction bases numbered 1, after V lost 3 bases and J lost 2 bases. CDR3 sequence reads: CASSQGTGNYGYTF. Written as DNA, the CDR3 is TGCGCCAGCAGCCAGGGGACAGGGAACTATGGCTACACCTTC.

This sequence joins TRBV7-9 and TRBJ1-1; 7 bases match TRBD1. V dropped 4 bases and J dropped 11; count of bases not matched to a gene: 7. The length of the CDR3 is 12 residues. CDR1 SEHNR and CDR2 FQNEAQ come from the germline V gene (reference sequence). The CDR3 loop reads CASSSDRAMAFF. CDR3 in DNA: TGTGCCAGCAGCTCAGACAGGGCCATGGCTTTCTTT.

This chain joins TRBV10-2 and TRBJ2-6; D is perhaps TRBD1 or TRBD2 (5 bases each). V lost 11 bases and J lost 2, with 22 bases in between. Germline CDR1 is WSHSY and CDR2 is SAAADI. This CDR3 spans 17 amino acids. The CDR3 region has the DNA TGCGCCGTCGACGTGGGCAGGGTTAGCGCTGGGGCCAACGTCCTGACTTTC. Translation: CAVDVGRVSAGANVLTF.

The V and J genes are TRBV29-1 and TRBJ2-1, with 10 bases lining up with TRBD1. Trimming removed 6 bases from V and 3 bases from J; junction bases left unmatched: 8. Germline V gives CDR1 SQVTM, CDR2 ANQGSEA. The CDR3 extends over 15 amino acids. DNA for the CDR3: TGCAGCGTGGACTGGGGACAGGGGTTCTACAATGAGCAGTTCTTC. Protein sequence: CSVDWGQGFYNEQFF.

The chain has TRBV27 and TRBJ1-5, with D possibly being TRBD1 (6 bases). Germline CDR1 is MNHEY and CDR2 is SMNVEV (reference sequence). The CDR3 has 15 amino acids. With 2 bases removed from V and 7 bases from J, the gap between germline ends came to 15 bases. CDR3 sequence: CASSLRGGRWQPQHF. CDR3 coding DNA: TGTGCCAGCAGTTTAAGGGGGGGAAGGTGGCAGCCCCAGCATTTT.

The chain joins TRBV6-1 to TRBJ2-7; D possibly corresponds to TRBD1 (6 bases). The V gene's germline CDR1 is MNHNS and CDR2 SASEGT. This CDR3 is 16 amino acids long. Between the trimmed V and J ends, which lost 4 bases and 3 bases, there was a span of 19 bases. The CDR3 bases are TGTGCCAGCAGTGCAACGGGACAACTAAGCGGCTACGAGCAGTACTTC. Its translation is CASSATGQLSGYEQYF.

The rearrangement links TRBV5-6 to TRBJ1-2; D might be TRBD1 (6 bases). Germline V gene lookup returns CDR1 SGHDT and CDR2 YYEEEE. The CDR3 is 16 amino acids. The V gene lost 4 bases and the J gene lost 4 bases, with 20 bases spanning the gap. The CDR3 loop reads CASSAPGGQRGYGYTF. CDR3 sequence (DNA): TGTGCCAGCAGCGCTCCCGGGGGGCAGCGGGGCTATGGCTACACCTTC. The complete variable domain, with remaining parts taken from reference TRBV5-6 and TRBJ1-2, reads DAGVTQSPTHLIKTRGQQVTLRCSPKSGHDTVSWYQQALGQGPQFIFQYYEEEERQRGNFPDRFSGHQFPNYSSELNVNALLLGDSALYLCASSAPGGQRGYGYTFGSGTRLTVV.

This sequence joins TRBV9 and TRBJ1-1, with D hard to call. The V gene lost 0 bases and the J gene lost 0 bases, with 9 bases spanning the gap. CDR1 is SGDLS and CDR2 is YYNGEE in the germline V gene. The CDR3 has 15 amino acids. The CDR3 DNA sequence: TGTGCCAGCAGCGTAGTCGGCAGTTTGAACACTGAAGCTTTCTTT. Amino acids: CASSVVGSLNTEAFF.

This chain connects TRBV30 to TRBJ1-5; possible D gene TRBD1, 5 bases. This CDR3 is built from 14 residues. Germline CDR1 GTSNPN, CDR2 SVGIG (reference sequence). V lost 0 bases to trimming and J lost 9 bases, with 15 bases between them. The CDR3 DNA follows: TGTGCCTGGAGTGTACCGGCCGGGGCAGGGCCCCAGCATTTT. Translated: CAWSVPAGAGPQHF. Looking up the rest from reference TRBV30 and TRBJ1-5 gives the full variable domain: SQTIHQWPATLVQPVGSPLSLECTVEGTSNPNLYWYRQAAGRGLQLLFYSVGIGQISSEVPQNLSASRPQDRQFILSSKKLLLSDSGFYLCAWSVPAGAGPQHFGDGTRLSIL.

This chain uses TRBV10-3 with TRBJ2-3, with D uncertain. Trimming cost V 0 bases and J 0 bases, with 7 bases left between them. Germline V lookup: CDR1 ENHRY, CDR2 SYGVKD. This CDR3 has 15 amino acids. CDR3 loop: CAISESAASTDTQYF. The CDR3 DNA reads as TGTGCCATCAGTGAGTCCGCGGCTAGCACAGATACGCAGTATTTT.

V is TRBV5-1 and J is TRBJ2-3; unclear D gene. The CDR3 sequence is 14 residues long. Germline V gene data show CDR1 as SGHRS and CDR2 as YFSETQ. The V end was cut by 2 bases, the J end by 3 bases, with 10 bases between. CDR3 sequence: CASSLNAGTDTQYF. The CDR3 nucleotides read TGCGCCAGCAGCTTAAATGCTGGGACAGATACGCAGTATTTT.

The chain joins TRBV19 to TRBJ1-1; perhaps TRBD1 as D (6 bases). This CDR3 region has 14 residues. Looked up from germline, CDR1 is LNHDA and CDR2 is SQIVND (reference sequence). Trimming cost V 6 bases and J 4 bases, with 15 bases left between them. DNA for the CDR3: TGTGCCAGTAGGTTTACAGGGCCAGGCACTGAAGCTTTCTTT. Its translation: CASRFTGPGTEAFF.

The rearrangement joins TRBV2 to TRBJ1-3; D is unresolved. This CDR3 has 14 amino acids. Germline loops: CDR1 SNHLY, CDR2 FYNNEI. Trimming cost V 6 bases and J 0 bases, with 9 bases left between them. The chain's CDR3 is CASSWESSGNTIYF. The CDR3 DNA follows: TGTGCCAGCAGCTGGGAGAGCTCTGGAAACACCATATATTTT.

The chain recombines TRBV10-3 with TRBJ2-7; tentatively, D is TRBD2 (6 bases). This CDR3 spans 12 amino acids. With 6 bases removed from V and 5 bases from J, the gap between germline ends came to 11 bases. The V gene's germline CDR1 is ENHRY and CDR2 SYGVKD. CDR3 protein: CAIRLAPDEQYF. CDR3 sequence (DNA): TGTGCCATCAGACTAGCACCAGACGAGCAGTACTTC.